The subject of this entry is one TCR beta chain. Its antigen is currently unknown. The sample belongs to a study of shared clonotypes between healthy human individuals. Profiled with immunoSEQ multiplex PCR; TCRdb holds only in-frame clones, not every one. Of over a million clones listed, more than 60% are singletons. Points from the study as a whole: Estimated clonotype richness was generally higher in naive than memory subsets. Clonotype sharing across several donors was observed for around 5.1% of naive CD4 clonotypes.

With V trimmed by 5 bases and J by 0 bases, 2 bases remained unmatched. In germline, CDR1 is SEHNR, CDR2 FQNEAQ (reference sequence). This CDR3 is 14 amino acids long. CD4+ cells yielded CD45RA+ naive and CD45RA-negative memory subsets. The TCR was taken from a man younger than 35 in good health. The V call is TRBV7-9, the J call TRBJ2-3, with 7 bases identical to TRBD2. Specimen: memory CD4+ T cells sorted from blood. Sample subset: CD45RA-negative fraction. CDR3 nucleotide sequence: TGTGCCAGCAGCCCAGCGGGGAGCACAGATACGCAGTATTTT. Translating gives CASSPAGSTDTQYF.